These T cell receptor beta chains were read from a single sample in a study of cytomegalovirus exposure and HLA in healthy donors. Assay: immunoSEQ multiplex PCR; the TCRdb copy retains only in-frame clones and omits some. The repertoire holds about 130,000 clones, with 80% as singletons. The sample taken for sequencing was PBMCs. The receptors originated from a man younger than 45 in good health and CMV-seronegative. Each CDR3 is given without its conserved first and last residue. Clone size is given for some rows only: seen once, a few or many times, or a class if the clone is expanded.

ASSQDWTSYEQY,-,TRBJ2-7,TRBV4-2
AIGGEVSYNEQF,-,TRBJ2-1,TRBV10-3
ASRRYGTSGYNEQF,-,TRBJ2-1,TRBV7-2
ASSRVLSGTNTGELF,-,TRBJ2-2,TRBV2
ASSLEVGATNEKLF,-,TRBJ1-4,TRBV11-2
ASSFTAYNEQF,-,TRBJ2-1,TRBV5-1
ASSLELRTDTQY,-,TRBJ2-3,TRBV5-1
ASSLGTGYEQY,-,TRBJ2-7,TRBV7-9
ASSEGTASLGYT,-,TRBJ1-2,TRBV9
ASSRVATNEKLF,few,TRBJ1-4,TRBV5-6
AISEGRGGGDTQY,-,TRBJ2-3,TRBV10-3
ASSTPGQPQH,-,TRBJ1-5,TRBV6-6
ASSSGQGSQGRYT,-,TRBJ1-2,TRBV5-1
SVRTGGGSSYNEQF,-,TRBJ2-1,TRBV29-1
ASSIASGSMLYPGELF,-,TRBJ2-2,TRBV19
ASSQSPSAGEADTQY,-,TRBJ2-3,TRBV4-2
ASSLASRYEQY,-,TRBJ2-7,TRBV11-2
ASSPSQGLNIQY,few,TRBJ2-4,TRBV4-1
ASSLGLATGELF,-,TRBJ2-2,TRBV27
ASSEPFTYEQY,-,-,TRBV2
ASSLQGRGSNQPQH,-,TRBJ1-5,TRBV7-2
ASSRSGGNEQF,-,TRBJ2-1,TRBV6-5
ASSLAGRAQNIQY,few,TRBJ2-4,TRBV5-1
ASSLGGSGITEQF,once,TRBJ2-1,TRBV28